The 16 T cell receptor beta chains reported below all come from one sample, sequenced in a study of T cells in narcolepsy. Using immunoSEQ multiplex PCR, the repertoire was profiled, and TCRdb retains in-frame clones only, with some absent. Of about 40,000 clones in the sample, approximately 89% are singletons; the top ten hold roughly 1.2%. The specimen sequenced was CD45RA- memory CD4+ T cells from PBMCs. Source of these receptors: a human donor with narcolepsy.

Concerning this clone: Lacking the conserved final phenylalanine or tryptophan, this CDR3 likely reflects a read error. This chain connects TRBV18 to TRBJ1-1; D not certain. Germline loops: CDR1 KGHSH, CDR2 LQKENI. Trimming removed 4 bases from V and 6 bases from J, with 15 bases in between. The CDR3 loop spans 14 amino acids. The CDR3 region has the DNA TGTGCCAGCTCACAGGACGGGAGACTTTCTGAAGCTTTCTCT. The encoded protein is CASSQDGRLSEAFS.

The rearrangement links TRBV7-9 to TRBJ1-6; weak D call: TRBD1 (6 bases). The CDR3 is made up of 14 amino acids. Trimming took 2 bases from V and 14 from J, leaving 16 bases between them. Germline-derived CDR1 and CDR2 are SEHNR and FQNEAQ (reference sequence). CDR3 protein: CASSLQGGHRTLHF. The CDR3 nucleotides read TGTGCCAGCAGCTTACAAGGGGGACACCGCACCCTCCACTTT.

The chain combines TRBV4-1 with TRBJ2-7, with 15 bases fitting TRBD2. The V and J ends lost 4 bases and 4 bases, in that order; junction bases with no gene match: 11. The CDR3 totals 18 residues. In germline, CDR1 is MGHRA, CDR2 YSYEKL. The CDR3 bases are TGCGCCAGCAGCCCGGGACTAGCGGGAGGACCAATGAATTACGAGCAGTACTTC. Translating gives CASSPGLAGGPMNYEQYF.

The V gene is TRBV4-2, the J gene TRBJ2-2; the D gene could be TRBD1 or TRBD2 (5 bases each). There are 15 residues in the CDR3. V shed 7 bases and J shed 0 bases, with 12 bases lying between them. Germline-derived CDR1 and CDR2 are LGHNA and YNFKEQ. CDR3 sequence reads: CASTRDRTNTGELFF. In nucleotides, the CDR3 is TGTGCCAGCACCCGGGACCGCACGAACACCGGGGAGCTGTTTTTT.

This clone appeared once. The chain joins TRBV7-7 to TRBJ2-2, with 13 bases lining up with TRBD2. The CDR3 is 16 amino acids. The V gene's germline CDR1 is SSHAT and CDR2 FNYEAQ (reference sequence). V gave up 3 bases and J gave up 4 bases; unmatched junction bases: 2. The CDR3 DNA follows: TGTGCCAGCAGCTTCACTAGCGGGGGGGGCACCGGGGAGCTGTTTTTT. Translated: CASSFTSGGGTGELFF. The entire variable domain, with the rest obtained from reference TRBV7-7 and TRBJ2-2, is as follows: GAGVSQSPRYKVTKRGQDVTLRCDPISSHATLYWYQQALGQGPEFLTYFNYEAQPDKSGLPSDRFSAERPEGSISTLTIQRTEQRDSAMYRCASSFTSGGGTGELFFGEGSRLTVL.

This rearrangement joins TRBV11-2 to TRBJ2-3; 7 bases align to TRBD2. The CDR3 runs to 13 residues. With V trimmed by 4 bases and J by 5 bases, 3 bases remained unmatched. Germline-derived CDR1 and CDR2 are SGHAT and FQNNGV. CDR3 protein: CASSWGGIDTQYF. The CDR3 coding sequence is TGTGCCAGCAGCTGGGGGGGAATAGATACGCAGTATTTT.

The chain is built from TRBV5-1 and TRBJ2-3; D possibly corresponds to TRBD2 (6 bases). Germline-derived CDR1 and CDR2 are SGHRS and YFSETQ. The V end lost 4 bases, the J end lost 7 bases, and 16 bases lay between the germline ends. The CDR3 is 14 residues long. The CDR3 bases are TGCGCCAGCAGCCCACCGCGGGGAGAGAATACGCAGTATTTT. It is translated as CASSPPRGENTQYF. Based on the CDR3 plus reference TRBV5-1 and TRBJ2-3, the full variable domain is KAGVTQTPRYLIKTRGQQVTLSCSPISGHRSVSWYQQTPGQGLQFLFEYFSETQRNKGNFPGRFSGRQFSNSRSEMNVSTLELGDSALYLCASSPPRGENTQYFGPGTRLTVL.

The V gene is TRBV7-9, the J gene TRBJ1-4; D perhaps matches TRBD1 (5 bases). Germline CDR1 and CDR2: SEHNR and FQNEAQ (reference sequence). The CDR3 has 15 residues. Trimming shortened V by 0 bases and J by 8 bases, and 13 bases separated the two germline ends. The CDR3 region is CASSLAGGRDEKLFF. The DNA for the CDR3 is TGTGCCAGCAGCTTAGCAGGAGGTCGGGACGAAAAACTGTTTTTT.

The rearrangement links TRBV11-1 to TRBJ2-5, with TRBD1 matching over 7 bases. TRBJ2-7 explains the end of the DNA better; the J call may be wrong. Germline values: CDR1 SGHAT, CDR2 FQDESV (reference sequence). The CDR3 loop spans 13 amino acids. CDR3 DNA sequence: TGTGCCAGCAGCCCGGACAGGAAATACGAGCAGTACTTC. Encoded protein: CASSPDRKYEQYF.

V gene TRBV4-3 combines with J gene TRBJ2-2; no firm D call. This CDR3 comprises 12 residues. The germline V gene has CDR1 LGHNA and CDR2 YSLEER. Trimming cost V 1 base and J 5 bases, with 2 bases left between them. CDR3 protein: CASSQVTGELFF. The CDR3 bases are TGCGCCAGCAGCCAAGTAACCGGGGAGCTGTTTTTT.

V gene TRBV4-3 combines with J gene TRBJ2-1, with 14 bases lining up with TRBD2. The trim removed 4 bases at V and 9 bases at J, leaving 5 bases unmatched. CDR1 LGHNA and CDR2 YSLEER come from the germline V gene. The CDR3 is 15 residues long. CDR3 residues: CASSRLAGGPTEQFF. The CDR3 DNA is TGCGCCAGCAGCCGACTAGCGGGGGGGCCGACTGAGCAGTTCTTC.

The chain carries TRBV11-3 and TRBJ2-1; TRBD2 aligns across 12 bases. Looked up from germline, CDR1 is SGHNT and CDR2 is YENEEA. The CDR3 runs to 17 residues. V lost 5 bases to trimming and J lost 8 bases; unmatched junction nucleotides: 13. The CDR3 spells CASSPGRLAGDKHEQFF. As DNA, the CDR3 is TGTGCCAGCAGCCCTGGACGACTAGCGGGAGATAAACATGAGCAGTTCTTC.

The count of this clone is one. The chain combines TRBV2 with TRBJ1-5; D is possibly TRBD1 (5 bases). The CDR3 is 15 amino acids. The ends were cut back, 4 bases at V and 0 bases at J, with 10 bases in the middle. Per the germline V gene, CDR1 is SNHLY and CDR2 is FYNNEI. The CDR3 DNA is TGTGCCAGCAGTGTCGGGGGGGTTAGCAATCAGCCCCAGCATTTT. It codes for CASSVGGVSNQPQHF.

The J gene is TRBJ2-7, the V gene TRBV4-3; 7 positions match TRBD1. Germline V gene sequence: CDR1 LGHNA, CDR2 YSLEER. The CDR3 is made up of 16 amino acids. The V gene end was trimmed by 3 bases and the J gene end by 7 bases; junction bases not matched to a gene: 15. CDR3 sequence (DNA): TGCGCCAGCAGCCACCTGGGACGGGACAGACGCAGGGAGCAGTACTTC. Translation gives CASSHLGRDRRREQYF.

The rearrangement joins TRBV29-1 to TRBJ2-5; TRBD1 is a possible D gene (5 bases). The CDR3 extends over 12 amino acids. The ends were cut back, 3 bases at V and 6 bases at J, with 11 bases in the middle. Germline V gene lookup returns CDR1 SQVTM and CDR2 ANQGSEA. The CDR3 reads CSVEGRAKTQYF. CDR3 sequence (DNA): TGCAGCGTTGAGGGCAGGGCGAAGACCCAGTACTTC.

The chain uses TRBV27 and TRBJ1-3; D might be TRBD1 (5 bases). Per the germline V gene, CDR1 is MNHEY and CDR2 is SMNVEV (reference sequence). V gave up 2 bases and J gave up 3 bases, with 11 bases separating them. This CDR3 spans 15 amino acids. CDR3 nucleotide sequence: TGTGCCAGCAGTTTAGGTCCAGGGCTTGGAAACACCATATATTTT. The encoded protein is CASSLGPGLGNTIYF.